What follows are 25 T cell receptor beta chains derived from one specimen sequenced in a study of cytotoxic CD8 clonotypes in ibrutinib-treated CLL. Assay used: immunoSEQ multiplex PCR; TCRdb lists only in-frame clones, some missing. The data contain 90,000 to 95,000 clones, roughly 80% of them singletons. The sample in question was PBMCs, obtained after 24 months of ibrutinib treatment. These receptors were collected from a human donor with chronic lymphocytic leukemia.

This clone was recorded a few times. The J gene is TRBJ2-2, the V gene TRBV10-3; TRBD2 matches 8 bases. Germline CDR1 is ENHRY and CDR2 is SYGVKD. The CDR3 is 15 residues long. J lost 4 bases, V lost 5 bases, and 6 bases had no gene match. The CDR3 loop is CAISPGLESTGELFF. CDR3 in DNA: TGTGCCATCAGTCCGGGACTAGAAAGCACCGGGGAGCTGTTTTTT.

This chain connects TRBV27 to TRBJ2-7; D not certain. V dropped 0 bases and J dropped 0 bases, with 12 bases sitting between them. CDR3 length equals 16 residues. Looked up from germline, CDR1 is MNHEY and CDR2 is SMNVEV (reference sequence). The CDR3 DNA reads TGTGCCAGCAGTTTATCTGCCATCCAGAGCTCCTACGAGCAGTACTTC. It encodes CASSLSAIQSSYEQYF.

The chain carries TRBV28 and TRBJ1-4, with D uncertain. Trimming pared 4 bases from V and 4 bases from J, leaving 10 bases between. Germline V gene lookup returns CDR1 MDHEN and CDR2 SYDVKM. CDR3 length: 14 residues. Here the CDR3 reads CASSYQELNEKLFF. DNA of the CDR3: TGTGCCAGCAGTTACCAGGAGCTTAATGAAAAACTGTTTTTT.

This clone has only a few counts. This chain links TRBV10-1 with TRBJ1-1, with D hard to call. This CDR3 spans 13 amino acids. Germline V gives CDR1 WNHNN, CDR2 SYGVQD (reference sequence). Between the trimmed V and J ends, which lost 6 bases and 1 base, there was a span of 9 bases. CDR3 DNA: TGCGCCAGCAGCCTTACACAGAACACTGAAGCTTTCTTT. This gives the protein CASSLTQNTEAFF.

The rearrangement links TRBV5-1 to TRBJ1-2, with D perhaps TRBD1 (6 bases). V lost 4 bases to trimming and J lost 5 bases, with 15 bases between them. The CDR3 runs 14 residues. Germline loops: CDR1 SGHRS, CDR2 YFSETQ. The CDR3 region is CASSNTRGLYGYTF. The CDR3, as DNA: TGCGCCAGCAGCAATACGCGGGGGCTATATGGCTACACCTTC.

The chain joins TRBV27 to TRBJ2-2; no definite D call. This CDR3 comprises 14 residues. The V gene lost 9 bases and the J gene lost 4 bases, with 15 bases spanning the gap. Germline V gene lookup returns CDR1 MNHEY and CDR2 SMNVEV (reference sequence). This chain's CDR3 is CASYPTPFTGELFF. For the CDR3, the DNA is TGTGCCAGTTACCCAACTCCCTTCACCGGGGAGCTGTTTTTT.

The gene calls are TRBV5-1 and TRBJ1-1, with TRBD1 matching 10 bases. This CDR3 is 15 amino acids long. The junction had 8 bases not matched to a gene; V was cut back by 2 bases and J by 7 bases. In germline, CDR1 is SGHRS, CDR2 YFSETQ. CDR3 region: CASSFFSGTGDEAFF. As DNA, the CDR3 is TGCGCCAGCAGCTTTTTCTCCGGGACAGGGGATGAAGCTTTCTTT.

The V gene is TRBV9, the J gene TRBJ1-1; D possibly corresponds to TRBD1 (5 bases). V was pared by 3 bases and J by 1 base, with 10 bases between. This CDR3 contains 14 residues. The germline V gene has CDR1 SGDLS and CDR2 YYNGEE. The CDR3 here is CASSGGTANTEAFF. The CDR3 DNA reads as TGTGCCAGCAGCGGGGGGACGGCGAACACTGAAGCTTTCTTT.

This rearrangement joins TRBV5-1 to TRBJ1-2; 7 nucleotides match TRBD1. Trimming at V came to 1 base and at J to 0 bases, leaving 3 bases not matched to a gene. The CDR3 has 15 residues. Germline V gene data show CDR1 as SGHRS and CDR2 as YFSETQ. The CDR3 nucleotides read TGCGCCAGCAGCTTGTTCACAGGGGCTAACTATGGCTACACCTTC. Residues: CASSLFTGANYGYTF.

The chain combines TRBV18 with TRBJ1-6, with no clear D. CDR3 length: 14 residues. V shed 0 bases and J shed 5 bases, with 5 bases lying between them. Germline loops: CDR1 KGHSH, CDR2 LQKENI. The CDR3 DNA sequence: TGTGCCAGCTCACCACCCGGGCATAATTCACCCCTCCACTTT. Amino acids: CASSPPGHNSPLHF.

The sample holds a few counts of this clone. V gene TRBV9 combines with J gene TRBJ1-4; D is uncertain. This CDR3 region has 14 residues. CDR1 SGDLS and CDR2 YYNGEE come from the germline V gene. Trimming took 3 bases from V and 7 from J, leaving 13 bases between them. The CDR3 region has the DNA TGTGCCAGCAGCGAGGCGGCCGAGCGTGAAAAACTGTTTTTT. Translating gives CASSEAAEREKLFF.

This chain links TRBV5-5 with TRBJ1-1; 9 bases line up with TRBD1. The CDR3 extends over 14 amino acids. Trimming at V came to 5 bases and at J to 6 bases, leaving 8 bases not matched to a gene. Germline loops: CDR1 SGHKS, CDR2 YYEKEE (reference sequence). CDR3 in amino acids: CASSPGTGIAEAFF. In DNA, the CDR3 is TGTGCCAGCAGTCCCGGGACAGGGATTGCTGAAGCTTTCTTT.

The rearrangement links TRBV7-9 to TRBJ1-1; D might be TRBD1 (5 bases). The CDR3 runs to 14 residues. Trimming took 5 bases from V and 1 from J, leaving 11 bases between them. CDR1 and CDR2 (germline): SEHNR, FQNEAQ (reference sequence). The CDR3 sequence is CASSPRQQNTEAFF. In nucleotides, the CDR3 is TGTGCCAGCAGCCCCCGACAGCAGAACACTGAAGCTTTCTTT.

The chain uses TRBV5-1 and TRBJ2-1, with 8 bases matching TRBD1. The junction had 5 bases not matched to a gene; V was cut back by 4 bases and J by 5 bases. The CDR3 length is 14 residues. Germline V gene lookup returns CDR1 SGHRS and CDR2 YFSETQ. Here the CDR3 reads CASSPWTGNNEQFF. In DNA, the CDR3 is TGCGCCAGCAGCCCCTGGACAGGGAACAATGAGCAGTTCTTC.

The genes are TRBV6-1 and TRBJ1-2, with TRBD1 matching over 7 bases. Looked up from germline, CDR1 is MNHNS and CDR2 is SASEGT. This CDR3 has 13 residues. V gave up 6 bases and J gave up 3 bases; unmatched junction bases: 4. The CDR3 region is CASRSGTDYGYTF. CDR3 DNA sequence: TGTGCCAGCAGATCCGGGACAGACTATGGCTACACCTTC.

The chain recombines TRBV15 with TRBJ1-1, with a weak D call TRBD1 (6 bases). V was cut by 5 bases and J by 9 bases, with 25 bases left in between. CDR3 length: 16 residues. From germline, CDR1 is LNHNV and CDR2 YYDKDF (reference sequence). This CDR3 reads CATSPTGLTNSAKAFF. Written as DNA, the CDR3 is TGTGCCACCAGCCCGACAGGACTAACGAATTCAGCGAAAGCTTTCTTT.

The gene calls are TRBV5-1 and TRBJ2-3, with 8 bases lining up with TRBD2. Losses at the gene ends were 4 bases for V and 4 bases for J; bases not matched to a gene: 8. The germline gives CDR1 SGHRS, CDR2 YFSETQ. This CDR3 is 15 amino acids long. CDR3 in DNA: TGCGCCAGCAGCACTTCCGGGACTAGTGCAGATACGCAGTATTTT. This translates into CASSTSGTSADTQYF.

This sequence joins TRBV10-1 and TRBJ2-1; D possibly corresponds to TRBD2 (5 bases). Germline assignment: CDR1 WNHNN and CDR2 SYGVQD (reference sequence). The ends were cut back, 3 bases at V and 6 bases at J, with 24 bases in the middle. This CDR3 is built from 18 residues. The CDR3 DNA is TGCGCCAGCAGTGACCCTTCTGGAGGCTCAGCACGGTCCAATGAGCAGTTCTTC. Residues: CASSDPSGGSARSNEQFF.

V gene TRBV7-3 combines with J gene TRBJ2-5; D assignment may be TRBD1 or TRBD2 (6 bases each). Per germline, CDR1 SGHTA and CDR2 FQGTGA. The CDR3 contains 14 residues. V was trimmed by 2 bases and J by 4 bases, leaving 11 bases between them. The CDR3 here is CASSLFKGGETQYF. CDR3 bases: TGTGCCAGCAGCTTATTTAAGGGGGGAGAGACCCAGTACTTC. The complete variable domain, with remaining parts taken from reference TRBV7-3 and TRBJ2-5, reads GAGVSQTPSNKVTEKGKYVELRCDPISGHTALYWYRQSLGQGPEFLIYFQGTGAADDSGLPNDRFFAVRPEGSVSTLKIQRTERGDSAVYLCASSLFKGGETQYFGPGTRLLVL.

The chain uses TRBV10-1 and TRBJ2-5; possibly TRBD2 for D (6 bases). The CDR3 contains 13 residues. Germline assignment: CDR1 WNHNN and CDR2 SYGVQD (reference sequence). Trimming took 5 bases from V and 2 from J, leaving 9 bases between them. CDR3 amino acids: CASSIGTQETQYF. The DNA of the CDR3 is TGCGCCAGCAGTATCGGGACTCAAGAGACCCAGTACTTC.

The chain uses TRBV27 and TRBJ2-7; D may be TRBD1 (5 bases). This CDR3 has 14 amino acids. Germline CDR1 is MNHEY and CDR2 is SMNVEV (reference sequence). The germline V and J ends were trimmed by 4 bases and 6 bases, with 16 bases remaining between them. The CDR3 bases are TGTGCCAGCAGTTCGATAGGGGAAGAGGCCGAGCAGTACTTC. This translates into CASSSIGEEAEQYF.

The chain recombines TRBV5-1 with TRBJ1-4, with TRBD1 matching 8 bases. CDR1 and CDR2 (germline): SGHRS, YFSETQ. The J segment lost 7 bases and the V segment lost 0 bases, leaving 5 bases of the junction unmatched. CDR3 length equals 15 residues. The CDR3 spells CASSLAQGAGEKLFF. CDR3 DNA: TGCGCCAGCAGCTTGGCTCAGGGGGCAGGTGAAAAACTGTTTTTT.

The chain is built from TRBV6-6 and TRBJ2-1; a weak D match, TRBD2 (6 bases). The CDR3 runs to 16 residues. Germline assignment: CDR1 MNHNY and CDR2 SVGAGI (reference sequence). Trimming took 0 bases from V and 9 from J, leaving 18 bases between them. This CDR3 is CASSYSISGETAEQFF. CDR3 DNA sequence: TGTGCCAGCAGTTACTCGATTAGCGGCGAAACCGCTGAGCAGTTCTTC.

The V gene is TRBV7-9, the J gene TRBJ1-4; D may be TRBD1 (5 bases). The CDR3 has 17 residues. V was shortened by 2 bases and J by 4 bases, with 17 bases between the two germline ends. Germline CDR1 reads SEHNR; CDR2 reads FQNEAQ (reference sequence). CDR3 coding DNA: TGTGCCAGCAGCTTACGAGGACATTCGTACGGTAATGAAAAACTGTTTTTT. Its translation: CASSLRGHSYGNEKLFF. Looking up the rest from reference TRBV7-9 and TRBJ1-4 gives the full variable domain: DTGVSQNPRHKITKRGQNVTFRCDPISEHNRLYWYRQTLGQGPEFLTYFQNEAQLEKSRLLSDRFSAERPKGSFSTLEIQRTEQGDSAMYLCASSLRGHSYGNEKLFFGSGTQLSVL.

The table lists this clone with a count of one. CDR3 in DNA: TGTGCCAGCAATCGGGACAGCCACTCTGGAAACACCATATATTTT. This encodes CASNRDSHSGNTIYF. This sequence joins TRBV7-2 and TRBJ1-3, with 7 nucleotides matching TRBD1. The CDR3 totals 15 residues. V trimming: 7 bases; J trimming: 0 bases; junction bases outside the gene matches: 6. The germline CDR1 and CDR2 sequences are SGHTA and FQGNSA.